This T cell receptor (beta chain) is drawn from a study of cytomegalovirus exposure and HLA in healthy donors. Turning to the study itself: From donors who were HLA-typed, an early data release held around 85 million unique TCRs. General study points: Further analysis was carried out later, and it showed several of the most significant clusters appearing linked to common viral pathogens.

The PCR had 60 Vbeta and 13 Jbeta primers. Produced via immunoSEQ multiplex PCR; TCRdb's table is partial and in-frame only. The table lists fewer than 110,000 clones, 77% of them singletons. The trim removed 4 bases at V and 6 bases at J, leaving 3 bases unmatched. CDR1 and CDR2 (germline): SGHAT, FQDESV (reference sequence). The length of the CDR3 is 14 residues. Of note for this clone: The target antigen is unknown.

The sequence came from a male donor in good health and CMV-seronegative. The sample consisted of PBMCs. J is TRBJ2-3 and V is TRBV11-1; TRBD1 aligns across 11 bases. The CDR3 loop reads CASSSDRGLDTQYF. The CDR3 DNA follows: TGTGCCAGCAGCTCGGACAGGGGGCTCGATACGCAGTATTTT.